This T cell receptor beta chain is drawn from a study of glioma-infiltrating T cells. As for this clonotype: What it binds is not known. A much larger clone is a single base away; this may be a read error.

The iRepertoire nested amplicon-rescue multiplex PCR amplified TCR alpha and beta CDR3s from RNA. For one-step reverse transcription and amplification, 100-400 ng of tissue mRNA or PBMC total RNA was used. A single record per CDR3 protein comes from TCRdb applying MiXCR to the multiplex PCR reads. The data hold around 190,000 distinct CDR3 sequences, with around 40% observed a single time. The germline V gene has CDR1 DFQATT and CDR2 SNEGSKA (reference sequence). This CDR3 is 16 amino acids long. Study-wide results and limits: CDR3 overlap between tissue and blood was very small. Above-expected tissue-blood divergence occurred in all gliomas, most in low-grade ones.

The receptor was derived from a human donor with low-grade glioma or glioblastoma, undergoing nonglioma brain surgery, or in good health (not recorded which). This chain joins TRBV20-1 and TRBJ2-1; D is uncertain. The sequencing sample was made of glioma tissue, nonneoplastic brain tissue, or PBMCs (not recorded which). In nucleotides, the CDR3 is TGCAGTGCTAGAGGACCAACGGTAAGCTCCTACAATGAGCGGTTCTTC. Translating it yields CSARGPTVSSYNERFF.